This T cell receptor beta chain comes out of a study of monozygotic twins with inflammatory bowel disease. Study-level findings and limits: The co-twins with IBD showed lower TCRbeta diversity (inverse Simpson) than their healthy siblings. Separate T cell subtypes could not be resolved from one another. Treatment differences in immunosuppression may have added variability to the repertoires of patients.

The cDNA of both the TCRalpha and TCRbeta chains was subjected to two nested PCRs of approximately 17 and 9 cycles. TCRdb reprocessed the 5' RACE reads and keeps a single row for each CDR3 protein, giving no DNA. The sample table sets out approximately 400,000 distinct CDR3 sequences. Germline assignment: CDR1 MNHEY and CDR2 SMNVEV (reference sequence). There are 15 residues in the CDR3. Comment on this clonotype: Its antigen is not identified.

Sequencing input: blood. The TCR sequence derives from a human donor with ulcerative colitis or Crohn's disease, or a healthy co-twin of an affected twin (not recorded which). The chain combines TRBV27 with TRBJ1-6. CDR3 sequence: CASSTAETSNSPLHF.